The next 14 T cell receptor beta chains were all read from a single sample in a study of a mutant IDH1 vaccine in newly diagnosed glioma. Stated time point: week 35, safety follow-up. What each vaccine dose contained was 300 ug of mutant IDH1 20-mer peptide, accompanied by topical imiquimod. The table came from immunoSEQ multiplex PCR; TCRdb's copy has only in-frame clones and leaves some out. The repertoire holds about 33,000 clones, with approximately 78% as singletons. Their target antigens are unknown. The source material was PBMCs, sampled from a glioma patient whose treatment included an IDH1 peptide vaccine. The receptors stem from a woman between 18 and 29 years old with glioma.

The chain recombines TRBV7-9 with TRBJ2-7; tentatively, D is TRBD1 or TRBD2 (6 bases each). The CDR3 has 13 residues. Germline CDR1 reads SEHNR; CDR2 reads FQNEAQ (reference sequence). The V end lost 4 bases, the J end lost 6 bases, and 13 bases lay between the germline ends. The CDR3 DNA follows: TGTGCCAGCAGCTCCCCGGGGGCGACCGAGCAGTACTTC. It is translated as CASSSPGATEQYF.

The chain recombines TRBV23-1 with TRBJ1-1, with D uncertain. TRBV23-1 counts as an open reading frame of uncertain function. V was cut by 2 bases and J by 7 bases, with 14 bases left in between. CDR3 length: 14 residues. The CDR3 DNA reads TGCGCCAGCAGTCAAAGTCAGGCGAGAGGTGAAGCTTTCTTT. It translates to CASSQSQARGEAFF.

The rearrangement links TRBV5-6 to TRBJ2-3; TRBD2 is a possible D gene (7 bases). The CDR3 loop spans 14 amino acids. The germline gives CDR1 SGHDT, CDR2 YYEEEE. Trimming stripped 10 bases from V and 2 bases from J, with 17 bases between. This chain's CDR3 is CAGTKGGDTDTQYF. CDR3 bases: TGTGCCGGTACCAAGGGGGGGGACACAGATACGCAGTATTTT. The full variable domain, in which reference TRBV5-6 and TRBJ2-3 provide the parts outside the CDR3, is DAGVTQSPTHLIKTRGQQVTLRCSPKSGHDTVSWYQQALGQGPQFIFQYYEEEERQRGNFPDRFSGHQFPNYSSELNVNALLLGDSALYLCAGTKGGDTDTQYFGPGTRLTVL.

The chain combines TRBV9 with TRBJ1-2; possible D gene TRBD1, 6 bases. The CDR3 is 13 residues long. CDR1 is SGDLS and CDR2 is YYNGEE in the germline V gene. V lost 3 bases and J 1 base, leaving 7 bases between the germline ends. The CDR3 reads CASSEDSNYGYTF. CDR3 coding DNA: TGTGCCAGCAGCGAGGACAGTAACTATGGCTACACCTTC.

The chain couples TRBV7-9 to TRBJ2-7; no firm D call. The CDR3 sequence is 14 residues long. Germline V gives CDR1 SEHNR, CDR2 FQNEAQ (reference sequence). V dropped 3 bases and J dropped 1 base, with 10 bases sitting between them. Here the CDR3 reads CASSLTWASYEQYF. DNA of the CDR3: TGTGCCAGCAGCTTGACATGGGCATCCTACGAGCAGTACTTC.

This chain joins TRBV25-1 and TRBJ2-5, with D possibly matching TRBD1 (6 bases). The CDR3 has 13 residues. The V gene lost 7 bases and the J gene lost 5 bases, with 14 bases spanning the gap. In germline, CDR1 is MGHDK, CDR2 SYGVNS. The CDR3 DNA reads TGTGCCAGCACTCGGACAGCCCTGGAGACCCAGTACTTC. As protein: CASTRTALETQYF.

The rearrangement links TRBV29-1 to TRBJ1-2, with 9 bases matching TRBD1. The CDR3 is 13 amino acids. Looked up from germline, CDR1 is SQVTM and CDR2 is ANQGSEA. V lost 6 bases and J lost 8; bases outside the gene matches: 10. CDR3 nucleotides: TGCAGCGTACCGGGACAGGGTTGGGAGGGCTACACCTTC. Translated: CSVPGQGWEGYTF.

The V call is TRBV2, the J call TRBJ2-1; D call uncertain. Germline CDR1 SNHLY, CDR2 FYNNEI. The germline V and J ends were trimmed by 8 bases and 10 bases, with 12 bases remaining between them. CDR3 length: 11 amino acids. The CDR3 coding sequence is TGTGCCAGCGATAGGAACCGGGAGCAGTTCTTC. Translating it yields CASDRNREQFF.

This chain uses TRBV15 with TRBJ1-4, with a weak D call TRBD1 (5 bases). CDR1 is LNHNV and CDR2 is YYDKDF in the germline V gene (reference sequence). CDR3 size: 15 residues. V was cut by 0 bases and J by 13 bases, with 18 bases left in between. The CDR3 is CATSRDGLDPGGLFF. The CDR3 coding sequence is TGTGCCACCAGCAGAGATGGTTTGGACCCGGGGGGACTGTTTTTT. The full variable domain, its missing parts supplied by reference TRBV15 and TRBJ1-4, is DAMVIQNPRYQVTQFGKPVTLSCSQTLNHNVMYWYQQKSSQAPKLLFHYYDKDFNNEADTPDNFQSRRPNTSFCFLDIRSPGLGDTAMYLCATSRDGLDPGGLFFGSGTQLSVL.

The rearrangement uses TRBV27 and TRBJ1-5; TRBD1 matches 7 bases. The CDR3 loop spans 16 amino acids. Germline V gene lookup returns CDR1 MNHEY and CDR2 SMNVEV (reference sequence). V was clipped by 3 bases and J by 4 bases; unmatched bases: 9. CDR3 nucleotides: TGTGCCAGCAGTTTTGAAGGGGGCTCGGGGAATCAGCCCCAGCATTTT. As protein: CASSFEGGSGNQPQHF.

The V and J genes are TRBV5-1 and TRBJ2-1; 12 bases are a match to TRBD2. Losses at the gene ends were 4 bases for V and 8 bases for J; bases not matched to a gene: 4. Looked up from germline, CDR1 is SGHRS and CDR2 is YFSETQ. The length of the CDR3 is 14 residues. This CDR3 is CASSTGLAGHEQFF. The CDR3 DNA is TGCGCCAGCAGCACCGGACTAGCGGGGCATGAGCAGTTCTTC.

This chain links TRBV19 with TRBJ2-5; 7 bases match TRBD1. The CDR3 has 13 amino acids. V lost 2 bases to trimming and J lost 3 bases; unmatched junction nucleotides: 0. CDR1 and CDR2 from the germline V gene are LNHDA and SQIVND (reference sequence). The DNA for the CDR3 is TGTGCCAGTAGTATACAGGGGGAAGAGACCCAGTACTTC. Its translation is CASSIQGEETQYF. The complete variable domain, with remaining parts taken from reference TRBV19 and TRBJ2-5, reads DGGITQSPKYLFRKEGQNVTLSCEQNLNHDAMYWYRQDPGQGLRLIYYSQIVNDFQKGDIAEGYSVSREKKESFPLTVTSAQKNPTAFYLCASSIQGEETQYFGPGTRLLVL.

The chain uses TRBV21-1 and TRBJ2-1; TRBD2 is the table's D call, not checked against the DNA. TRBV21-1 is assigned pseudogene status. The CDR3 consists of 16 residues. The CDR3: CASSSFRGSSYNEQFF. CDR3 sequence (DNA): TGTGCCAGCAGCAGTTTCCGGGGTAGCTCCTACAATGAGCAGTTCTTC.

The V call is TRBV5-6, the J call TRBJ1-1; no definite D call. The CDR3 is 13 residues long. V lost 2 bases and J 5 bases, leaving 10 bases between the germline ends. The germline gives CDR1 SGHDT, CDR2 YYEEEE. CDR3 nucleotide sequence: TGTGCCAGCAGCTTCCCCGGGGAGACTGAAGCTTTCTTT. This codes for CASSFPGETEAFF.